Below are 24 T cell receptor beta chains sequenced from a single sample in a study of glioma-infiltrating T cells. Amplification of TCR alpha and beta CDR3 regions from RNA used iRepertoire nested multiplex PCR. TCRdb fed the multiplex PCR reads into MiXCR, producing one record per CDR3 protein. The sample shows approximately 45,000 distinct CDR3 sequences, 20% to 25% of them seen only once. The sequencing input was glioma tissue, nonneoplastic brain tissue, or PBMCs (not recorded which). The receptors originated from a human donor with low-grade glioma or glioblastoma, undergoing nonglioma brain surgery, or in good health (not recorded which).

On this clonotype itself: Germline and junction disagree at one end, which may indicate a read error. V gene TRBV6-9 combines with J gene TRBJ2-3, with a tentative D call TRBD2 (6 bases). The CDR3 has 15 residues. Germline-derived CDR1 and CDR2 are MNHGY and SVAAGI. The CDR3 is CASSFLQRAQDTKYF. Here the CDR3 DNA reads TGTGCCAGCAGTTTTTTACAGCGGGCGCAAGATACGAAGTATTTT.

This clonotype was seen at least ten times. The chain combines TRBV7-9 with TRBJ2-3, with D unresolved. Between the trimmed V and J ends, which lost 1 base and 0 bases, there was a span of 5 bases. Germline loops: CDR1 SEHNR, CDR2 FQNEAQ (reference sequence). The CDR3 is 14 amino acids. The CDR3 here is CASSLGDSTDTQYF. The CDR3 DNA is TGTGCCAGCAGCTTAGGAGACAGCACAGATACGCAGTATTTT.

The CDR3 sequence is CASSFSGTDEQFF. CDR3 nucleotides: TGCGCCAGCAGCTTTAGCGGGACAGATGAGCAGTTCTTC. The chain carries TRBV5-1 and TRBJ2-1, with TRBD2 as a possible D gene (8 bases). The CDR3 has 13 residues. Germline V gene lookup returns CDR1 SGHRS and CDR2 YFSETQ. Trimming removed 2 bases at V and 8 bases at J, with 11 bases between.

This clonotype was picked up many times. The V call is TRBV27, the J call TRBJ2-1; 8 bases match TRBD2. J was trimmed by 3 bases and V by 6 bases; bases with no gene match: 7. CDR3 length equals 15 residues. Germline V CDR1 and CDR2: MNHEY, SMNVEV (reference sequence). The CDR3 protein is CASSTSGSLYNEQFF. The CDR3 coding sequence is TGTGCCAGCAGCACAAGCGGGAGCCTCTACAATGAGCAGTTCTTC.

Worth noting for this clonotype: A clone one base away is much larger, so this may be a read error. This chain joins TRBV28 and TRBJ2-7; 9 bases are a match to TRBD1. This CDR3 has 15 residues. V gave up 6 bases and J gave up 5 bases; unmatched junction bases: 11. The germline CDR1 and CDR2 sequences are MDHEN and SYDVKM. The CDR3 region is CASRPGQGIGDEQYF. The CDR3 bases are TGTGCCAGCAGACCAGGACAGGGGATAGGTGACGAGCAGTACTTC.

A word on this clonotype: The junction departs from the called germline gene at one end, perhaps through a read error. The rearrangement joins TRBV2 to TRBJ2-4; TRBD2 aligns across 10 bases. The CDR3 has 16 residues. CDR1 and CDR2 (germline): SNHLY, FYNNEI. In DNA, the CDR3 is TGTGCCAGCAGTGAAAAACTAGCGGGGACCAAAAACGTTCAGTACTTC. Translating it yields CASSEKLAGTKNVQYF.

This clonotype was seen repeatedly, ten times or more. The chain combines TRBV5-1 with TRBJ1-5; D uncertain. This CDR3 has 13 amino acids. V was shortened by 0 bases and J by 7 bases, with 8 bases between the two germline ends. CDR1 is SGHRS and CDR2 is YFSETQ in the germline V gene. Here the CDR3 reads CASSLGPGQPQHF. The DNA of the CDR3 is TGCGCCAGCAGCTTGGGGCCGGGGCAGCCCCAGCATTTT.

This clonotype was recorded at least ten times. V usage is TRBV12-3 or TRBV12-4 and J usage is TRBJ2-1, with 7 bases aligning to TRBD1. The junction had 15 bases not matched to a gene; V was cut back by 5 bases and J by 8 bases. The CDR3 consists of 16 residues. The CDR3 protein is CASSLDPGQRGDEQFF. Here the CDR3 DNA reads TGTGCCAGCAGTCTGGATCCGGGACAGAGGGGAGATGAGCAGTTCTTC.

This clonotype was counted at least ten times. In DNA form, the CDR3 reads TGTGCCAGCTCACCAGCTACCTACAATGAGCAGTTCTTC. This translates into CASSPATYNEQFF. V and J are TRBV18 and TRBJ2-1; D is unresolved. Trimming shortened V by 2 bases and J by 2 bases, and 4 bases separated the two germline ends. Germline V CDR1 and CDR2: KGHSH, LQKENI. The CDR3 length is 13 residues. The full variable domain, in which reference TRBV18 and TRBJ2-1 provide the parts outside the CDR3, is NAGVMQNPRHLVRRRGQEARLRCSPMKGHSHVYWYRQLPEEGLKFMVYLQKENIIDESGMPKERFSAEFPKEGPSILRIQQVVRGDSAAYFCASSPATYNEQFFGPGTRLTVL.

This clonotype was found a few times. The rearrangement uses TRBV7-9 and TRBJ2-1, with TRBD1 matching over 10 bases. From germline, CDR1 is SEHNR and CDR2 FQNEAQ (reference sequence). This CDR3 region has 17 residues. V shed 4 bases and J 8 bases; nucleotides not matched to a gene: 14. The CDR3 DNA is TGTGCCAGCAGCTCAGTGTGGGGACAGGGGACGGGGGATGAGCAGTTCTTC. Translating it yields CASSSVWGQGTGDEQFF.

In the case of this clonotype: A much larger clone sits a single nucleotide away, making a read error possible. V usage is TRBV9 and J usage is TRBJ2-5; D tentatively reads TRBD1 or TRBD2 (5 bases each). The CDR3 runs 15 residues. In germline, CDR1 is SGDLS, CDR2 YYNGEE. V was shortened by 3 bases and J by 2 bases, with 14 bases between the two germline ends. The CDR3 spells CASSGPGPAQETQYF. In DNA, the CDR3 is TGTGCCAGCAGCGGCCCGGGGCCAGCGCAAGAGACCCAGTACTTC.

This clonotype has more than one count but fewer than ten. The chain links TRBV12-3 or TRBV12-4 to TRBJ2-2; D not resolved. The ends were cut back, 5 bases at V and 7 bases at J, with 11 bases in the middle. The CDR3 is 13 residues long. The CDR3 nucleotides are TGTGCCAGCAGTGTGGGAACTGACGGGGAGCTGTTTTTT. Amino acid sequence: CASSVGTDGELFF.

The rearrangement joins TRBV15 to TRBJ2-1, with D possibly being TRBD2 (6 bases). The germline V gene has CDR1 LNHNV and CDR2 YYDKDF (reference sequence). This CDR3 is 15 amino acids long. Trimming took 7 bases from V and 1 from J, leaving 14 bases between them. The DNA for the CDR3 is TGTGCCACCATTAGCGGTAGAGGATCCTACAATGAGCAGTTCTTC. Its translation: CATISGRGSYNEQFF. The full variable domain, rest sourced from reference TRBV15 and TRBJ2-1, is DAMVIQNPRYQVTQFGKPVTLSCSQTLNHNVMYWYQQKSSQAPKLLFHYYDKDFNNEADTPDNFQSRRPNTSFCFLDIRSPGLGDTAMYLCATISGRGSYNEQFFGPGTRLTVL.

This clonotype occurred many times. This chain joins TRBV18 and TRBJ1-2; 8 nucleotides align to TRBD1. Per germline, CDR1 KGHSH and CDR2 LQKENI. CDR3 size: 14 residues. Trimming took 5 bases from V and 8 from J; bases not matched to a gene: 10. The chain's CDR3 is CASSTTIGDRGYTF. In DNA, the CDR3 is TGTGCCAGCTCAACCACAATCGGGGACAGGGGCTACACCTTC.

About this clonotype: Without the conserved terminal phenylalanine or tryptophan, this CDR3 likely stems from a read error. The CDR3 region is CASSGGNSQPQHL. Here the CDR3 DNA reads TGTGCCAGCAGTGGGGGGAATAGTCAGCCCCAGCATCTT. The V and J genes are TRBV6-2 or TRBV6-3 and TRBJ1-5, with D perhaps matching TRBD1 (5 bases). V lost 5 bases and J lost 6, with 11 bases in between. CDR1 and CDR2 (germline): MNHEY, SVGEGT. The CDR3 sequence is 13 residues long.

The chain is built from TRBV2 and TRBJ2-1; TRBD2 aligns across 12 bases. The CDR3 length is 17 residues. V trimming: 1 base; J trimming: 7 bases; junction bases outside the gene matches: 8. CDR1 is SNHLY and CDR2 is FYNNEI in the germline V gene. CDR3 coding DNA: TGTGCCAGCAGTGAAGGGCTAGCGGGGGGGCCGGGGAATGAGCAGTTCTTC. Amino acids: CASSEGLAGGPGNEQFF.

This clonotype has ten or more counts. The genes are TRBV20-1 and TRBJ2-3, with 11 nucleotides matching TRBD2. Germline V gene data show CDR1 as DFQATT and CDR2 as SNEGSKA (reference sequence). The CDR3 has 16 amino acids. The V and J ends lost 4 bases and 5 bases, in that order; junction bases with no gene match: 11. In DNA, the CDR3 is TGCAGTGCTACCAAGCCTAGCGGGGGGATGGAAGATACGCAGTATTTT. It specifies CSATKPSGGMEDTQYF.

This clonotype was counted many times. The V and J genes are TRBV2 and TRBJ2-1, with 10 positions matching TRBD2. V shed 4 bases and J 4 bases; nucleotides not matched to a gene: 13. This CDR3 is 18 amino acids long. Germline V CDR1 and CDR2: SNHLY, FYNNEI. This chain's CDR3 is CASSVPSGGGPFYNEQFF. CDR3 DNA: TGTGCCAGCAGTGTACCCAGCGGGGGGGGACCTTTTTACAATGAGCAGTTCTTC. The variable domain in full, with the rest retrieved from reference TRBV2 and TRBJ2-1, is EPEVTQTPSHQVTQMGQEVILRCVPISNHLYFYWYRQILGQKVEFLVSFYNNEISEKSEIFDDQFSVERPDGSNFTLKIRSTKLEDSAMYFCASSVPSGGGPFYNEQFFGPGTRLTVL.

This clonotype has at least ten counts. The chain combines TRBV19 with TRBJ2-3; TRBD2 is a possible D gene (5 bases). The V and J ends lost 5 bases and 3 bases respectively, with 15 bases between them. The CDR3 is 15 amino acids. The germline CDR1 and CDR2 sequences are LNHDA and SQIVND (reference sequence). The CDR3 here is CASSHRTGSTDTQYF. The CDR3 DNA is TGTGCCAGTAGTCATCGGACTGGGTCGACAGATACGCAGTATTTT.

This clonotype was detected ten times or more. The J gene is TRBJ1-5, the V gene TRBV10-2; TRBD1 matches at 8 bases. This CDR3 comprises 13 residues. Germline V lookup: CDR1 WSHSY, CDR2 SAAADI. Trimming cost V 5 bases and J 6 bases; bases outside gene matches: 3. CDR3 sequence: CASSLGQGQPQHF. CDR3 coding DNA: TGCGCCAGCAGTCTCGGACAGGGTCAGCCCCAGCATTTT.

This clonotype was seen ten or more times. The V gene is TRBV3-1, the J gene TRBJ1-3; possible D gene TRBD1, 5 bases. The germline gives CDR1 LGHDT, CDR2 YNNKEL (reference sequence). The CDR3 extends over 16 amino acids. Trimming stripped 4 bases from V and 1 base from J, with 14 bases between. CDR3 sequence reads: CASSPTPRDSGNTIYF. DNA for the CDR3: TGTGCCAGCAGCCCAACCCCCAGGGATTCTGGAAACACCATATATTTT.

On this clonotype: A read error is possible here, since a much larger clone lies one base away. The chain has TRBV18 and TRBJ2-7; no clear D gene. Trimming stripped 8 bases from V and 9 bases from J, with 20 bases between. The length of the CDR3 is 13 residues. Germline CDR1 and CDR2: KGHSH and LQKENI. The CDR3 reads CASPSNDRTAQYF. In DNA, the CDR3 is TGTGCCAGCCCATCCAATGACCGGACGGCGCAGTACTTC.

This clonotype was picked up a small number of times. V and J are TRBV30 and TRBJ2-5, with 7 nucleotides matching TRBD1. V lost 3 bases, J lost 5 bases, and 3 bases stayed unmatched. The germline V gene has CDR1 GTSNPN and CDR2 SVGIG (reference sequence). CDR3 length: 12 residues. In DNA, the CDR3 is TGTGCCTGGAGCGCCAGGGGGGAGACCCAGTACTTC. Amino acids: CAWSARGETQYF.

By sample share, this clonotype is medium-sized. V usage is TRBV28 and J usage is TRBJ1-5; possibly TRBD1 for D (6 bases). V was shortened by 5 bases and J by 6 bases, with 8 bases between the two germline ends. Germline CDR1 MDHEN, CDR2 SYDVKM. This CDR3 region has 12 residues. The CDR3: CASSRGGQPQHF. The CDR3 bases are TGTGCCAGCAGTAGAGGGGGTCAGCCCCAGCATTTT.